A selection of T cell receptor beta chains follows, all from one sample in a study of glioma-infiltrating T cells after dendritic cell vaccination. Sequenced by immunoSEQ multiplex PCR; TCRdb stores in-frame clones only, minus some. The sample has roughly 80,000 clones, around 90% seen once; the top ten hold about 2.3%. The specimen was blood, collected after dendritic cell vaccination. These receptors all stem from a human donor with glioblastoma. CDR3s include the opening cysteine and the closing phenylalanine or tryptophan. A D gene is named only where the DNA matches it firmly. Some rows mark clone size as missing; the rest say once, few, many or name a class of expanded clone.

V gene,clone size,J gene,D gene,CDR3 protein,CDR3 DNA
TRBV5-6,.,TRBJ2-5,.,CASTLEGDWQGETQYF,TGTGCCAGCACCCTGGAGGGAGATTGGCAAGGAGAGACCCAGTACTTC
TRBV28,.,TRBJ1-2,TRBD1,CASSLPGGDYGYTF,TGTGCCAGCAGTTTACCAGGGGGCGACTATGGCTACACCTTC
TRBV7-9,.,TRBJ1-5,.,CASSLRGEVGQPQHF,TGTGCCAGCAGCTTACGGGGGGAAGTCGGTCAGCCCCAGCATTTT
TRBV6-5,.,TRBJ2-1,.,CASSYSRYNEQFF,TGTGCCAGCAGTTACTCGAGGTACAATGAGCAGTTCTTC
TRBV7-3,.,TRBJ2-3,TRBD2,CASSLQGGRADTQYF,TGTGCCAGCAGCTTACAGGGAGGGAGAGCAGATACGCAGTATTTT
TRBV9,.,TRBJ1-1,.,CASSRLGRAPEAFF,TGTGCCAGCAGCCGCCTGGGGAGGGCCCCTGAAGCTTTCTTT
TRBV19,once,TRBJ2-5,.,CASSIDLGGRETQYF,TGTGCCAGTAGTATAGACCTCGGGGGGCGGGAGACCCAGTACTTC
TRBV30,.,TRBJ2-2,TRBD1,CAWKGQGTNTGELFF,TGTGCCTGGAAGGGACAGGGAACGAACACCGGGGAGCTGTTTTTT
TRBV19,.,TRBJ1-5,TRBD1,CASSIRDSEGQPQHF,TGTGCCAGTAGTATAAGGGACAGTGAGGGTCAGCCCCAGCATTTT
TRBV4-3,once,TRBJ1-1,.,CASSQDGQTLWNTEAFF,TGCGCCAGCAGCCAAGATGGACAGACCCTCTGGAACACTGAAGCTTTCTTT
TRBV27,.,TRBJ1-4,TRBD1,CASSGWTGNEKLFF,TGTGCCAGCAGTGGCTGGACAGGGAATGAAAAACTGTTTTTT
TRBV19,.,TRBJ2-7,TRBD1,CASSIRGLSEQYF,TGTGCCAGTAGTATTAGGGGGCTCTCCGAGCAGTACTTC
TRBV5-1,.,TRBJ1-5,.,CASSSAPLDRSNQPQHF,TGCGCCAGCAGCTCGGCCCCACTCGACAGATCCAATCAGCCCCAGCATTTT
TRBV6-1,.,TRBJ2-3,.,CASSEQGWGTDTQYF,TGTGCCAGCAGTGAGCAGGGATGGGGCACAGATACGCAGTATTTT
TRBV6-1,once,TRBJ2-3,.,CASKAGSTDTQYF,TGTGCCAGCAAAGCGGGTTCCACAGATACGCAGTATTTT
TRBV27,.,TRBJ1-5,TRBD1,CASSRQGVFDSNQPQHF,TGTGCCAGCAGTAGACAGGGGGTTTTTGATAGCAATCAGCCCCAGCATTTT
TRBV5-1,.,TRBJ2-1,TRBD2,CASSSQSGLGDNEQFF,TGCGCCAGCAGCTCACAATCGGGACTAGGAGACAATGAGCAGTTCTTC
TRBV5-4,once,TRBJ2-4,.,CASSLTDTNIQYF,TGTGCCAGCAGCTTGACAGACACAAACATTCAGTACTTC
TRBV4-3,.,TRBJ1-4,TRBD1,CASSQEGPLTGTNEKLFF,TGCGCCAGCAGCCAAGAAGGGCCCCTGACAGGGACTAATGAAAAACTGTTTTTT
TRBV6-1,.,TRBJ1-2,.,CASSDPGKGYTF,TGTGCCAGCAGTGATCCAGGGAAGGGCTACACCTTC
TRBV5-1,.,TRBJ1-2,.,CASSLGAPIYGYTF,TGCGCCAGCAGCTTGGGGGCCCCGATCTATGGCTACACCTTC
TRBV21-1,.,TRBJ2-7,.,CASRAVEGDRGPHSYEQYF,TGTGCCAGCAGGGCAGTAGAGGGGGACAGGGGACCCCATTCCTACGAGCAGTACTTC
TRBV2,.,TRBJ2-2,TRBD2,CASSDPRRLAGTGELFF,TGTGCCAGCAGTGACCCCCGGCGACTAGCGGGCACCGGGGAGCTGTTTTTT
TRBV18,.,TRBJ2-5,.,CASAPIQGFQETQYF,TGTGCCAGCGCCCCGATCCAGGGTTTCCAAGAGACCCAGTACTTC
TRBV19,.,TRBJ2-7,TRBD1,CASSTDRVVQYF,TGTGCCAGTAGTACTGACAGGGTGGTGCAGTACTTC
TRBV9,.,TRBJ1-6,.,CASSVEARNSPLHF,TGTGCCAGCAGCGTAGAAGCTCGAAATTCACCCCTCCACTTT
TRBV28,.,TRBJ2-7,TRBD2,CASRSGTSGSYEQYF,TGTGCCAGCAGGTCCGGGACTAGCGGCTCCTACGAGCAGTACTTC
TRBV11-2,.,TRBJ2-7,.,CASSLDRLEAPYEQYF,TGTGCCAGCAGCTTAGATCGATTGGAGGCACCTTACGAGCAGTACTTC
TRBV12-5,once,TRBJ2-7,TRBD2,CASGPLDREGLAGGQSYEQYF,TGTGCTAGTGGCCCCTTAGACAGGGAGGGACTAGCGGGAGGGCAATCCTACGAGCAGTACTTC
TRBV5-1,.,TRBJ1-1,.,CASSLATENTEAFF,TGCGCCAGCAGCTTGGCGACAGAGAACACTGAAGCTTTCTTT
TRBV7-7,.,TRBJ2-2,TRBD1,CASRPGQGAGELFF,TGTGCTAGCAGACCCGGACAGGGGGCAGGGGAGCTGTTTTTT
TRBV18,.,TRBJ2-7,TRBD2,CASSLARERNYEQYF,TGTGCCAGCTCACTCGCGCGGGAGCGCAACTACGAGCAGTACTTC
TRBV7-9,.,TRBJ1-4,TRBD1,CASSSDRGPEKLFF,TGTGCCAGCAGCTCGGACAGGGGTCCTGAAAAACTGTTTTTT
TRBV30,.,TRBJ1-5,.,CAWSVDSSKYQPQHF,TGTGCCTGGAGTGTGGACAGCAGTAAGTATCAGCCCCAGCATTTT
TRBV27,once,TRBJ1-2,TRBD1,CASRRTGLGYGYTF,TGTGCCAGCAGGAGGACAGGGCTGGGCTATGGCTACACCTTC
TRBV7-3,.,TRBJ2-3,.,CASSLTRANRDTQYF,TGTGCCAGCAGCTTAACCCGAGCGAATAGGGATACGCAGTATTTT
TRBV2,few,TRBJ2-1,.,CASTEDSYNEQFF,TGTGCCAGCACGGAGGACTCCTACAATGAGCAGTTCTTC
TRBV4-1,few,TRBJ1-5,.,CASRGLGNQPQHF,TGCGCCAGCAGGGGACTCGGCAATCAGCCCCAGCATTTT
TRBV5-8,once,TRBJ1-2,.,CASSVPYGYTF,TGTGCCAGCAGCGTTCCTTATGGCTACACCTTC
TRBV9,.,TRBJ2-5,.,CASSKAEETQYF,TGTGCCAGCAGTAAGGCGGAAGAGACCCAGTACTTC
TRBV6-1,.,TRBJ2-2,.,CASSEFGTGELFF,TGTGCCAGCAGTGAATTCGGCACCGGGGAGCTGTTTTTT
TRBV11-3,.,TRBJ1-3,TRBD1,CASSPRTGGRTLSGNTIYF,TGTGCCAGCAGCCCCCGGACAGGGGGTAGGACTCTCTCTGGAAACACCATATATTTT
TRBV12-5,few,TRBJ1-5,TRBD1,CASGLTTGTQPQHF,TGTGCTAGTGGTTTGACGACAGGGACTCAGCCCCAGCATTTT
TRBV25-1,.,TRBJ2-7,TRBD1,CASRQGRTNEQYF,TGTGCCAGCCGACAGGGGAGAACCAACGAGCAGTACTTC
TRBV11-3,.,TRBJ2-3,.,CASSLRIASTDTQYF,TGTGCCAGCAGCCTTCGGATAGCGAGCACAGATACGCAGTATTTT
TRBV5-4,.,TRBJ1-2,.,CASSLETENYGYTF,TGTGCCAGCAGCTTGGAAACAGAGAACTATGGCTACACCTTC
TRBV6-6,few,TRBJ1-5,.,CASSGRLSNQPQHF,TGTGCCAGCTCTGGCAGGCTTAGCAATCAGCCCCAGCATTTT
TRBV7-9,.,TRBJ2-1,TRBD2,CASRSGTSGGSYNEQFF,TGTGCCAGCAGATCCGGGACTAGCGGGGGCTCCTACAATGAGCAGTTCTTC
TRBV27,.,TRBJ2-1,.,CASRLIGSSYNEQFF,TGTGCCAGCAGGCTGATCGGGAGCTCCTACAATGAGCAGTTCTTC